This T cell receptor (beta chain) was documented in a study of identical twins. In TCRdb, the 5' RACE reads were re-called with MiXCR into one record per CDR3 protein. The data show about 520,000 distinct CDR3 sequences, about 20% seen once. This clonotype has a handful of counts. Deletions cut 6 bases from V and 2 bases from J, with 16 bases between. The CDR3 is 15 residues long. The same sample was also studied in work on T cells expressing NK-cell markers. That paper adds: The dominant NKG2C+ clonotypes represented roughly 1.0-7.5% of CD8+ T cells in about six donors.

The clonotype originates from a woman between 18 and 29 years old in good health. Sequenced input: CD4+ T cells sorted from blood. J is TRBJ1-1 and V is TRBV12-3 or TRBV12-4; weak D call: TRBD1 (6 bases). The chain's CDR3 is CASSYTRTANTEAFF. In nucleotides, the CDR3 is TGTGCCAGCAGCTATACCCGGACAGCCAACACTGAAGCTTTCTTT.